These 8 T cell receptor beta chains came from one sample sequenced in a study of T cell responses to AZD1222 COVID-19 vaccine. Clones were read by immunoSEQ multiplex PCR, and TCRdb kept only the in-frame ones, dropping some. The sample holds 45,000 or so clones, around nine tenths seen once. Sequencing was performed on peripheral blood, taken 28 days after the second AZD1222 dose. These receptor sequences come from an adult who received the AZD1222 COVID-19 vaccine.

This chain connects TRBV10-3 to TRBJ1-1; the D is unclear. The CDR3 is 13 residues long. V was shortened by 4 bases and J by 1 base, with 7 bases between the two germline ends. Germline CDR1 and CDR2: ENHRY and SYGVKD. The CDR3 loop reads CAISAGQNTEAFF. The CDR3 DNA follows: TGTGCCATCAGTGCCGGTCAGAACACTGAAGCTTTCTTT.

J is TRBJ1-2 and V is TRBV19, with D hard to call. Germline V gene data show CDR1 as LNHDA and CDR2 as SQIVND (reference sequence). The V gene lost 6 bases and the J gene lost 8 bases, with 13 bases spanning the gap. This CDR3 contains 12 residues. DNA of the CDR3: TGTGCCAGTAGCCCTCGGGCTGGGGGCTACACCTTC. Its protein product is CASSPRAGGYTF.

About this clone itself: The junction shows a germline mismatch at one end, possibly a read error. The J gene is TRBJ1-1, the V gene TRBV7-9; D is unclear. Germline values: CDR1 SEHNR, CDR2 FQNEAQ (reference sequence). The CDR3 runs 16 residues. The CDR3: CASSLAMGSGDTEAFF. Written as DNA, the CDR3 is TGTGCCAGCAGCCTAGCAATGGGCAGTGGGGACACTGAAGCTTTCTTT.

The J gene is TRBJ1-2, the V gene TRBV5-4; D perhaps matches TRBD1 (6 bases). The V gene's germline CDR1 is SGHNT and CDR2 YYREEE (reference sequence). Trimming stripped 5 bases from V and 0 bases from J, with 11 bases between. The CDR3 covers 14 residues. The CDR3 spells CASSGQFSNYGYTF. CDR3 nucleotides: TGTGCCAGCAGTGGACAGTTCTCTAACTATGGCTACACCTTC. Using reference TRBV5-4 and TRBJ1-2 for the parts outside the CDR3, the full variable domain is ETGVTQSPTHLIKTRGQQVTLRCSSQSGHNTVSWYQQALGQGPQFIFQYYREEENGRGNFPPRFSGLQFPNYSSELNVNALELDDSALYLCASSGQFSNYGYTFGSGTRLTVV.

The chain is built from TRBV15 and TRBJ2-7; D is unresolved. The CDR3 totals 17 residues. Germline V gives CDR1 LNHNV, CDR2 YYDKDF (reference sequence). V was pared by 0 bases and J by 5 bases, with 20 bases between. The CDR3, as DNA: TGTGCCACCAGCAGAGATGGAGTCAGAGCGTATATGGACGAGCAGTACTTC. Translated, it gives CATSRDGVRAYMDEQYF.

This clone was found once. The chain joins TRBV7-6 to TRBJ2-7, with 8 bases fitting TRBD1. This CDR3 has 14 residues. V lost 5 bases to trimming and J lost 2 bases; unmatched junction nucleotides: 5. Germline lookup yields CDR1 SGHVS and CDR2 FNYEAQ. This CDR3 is CASSPQGGPYEQYF. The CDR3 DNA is TGTGCCAGCAGCCCACAGGGGGGTCCCTACGAGCAGTACTTC.

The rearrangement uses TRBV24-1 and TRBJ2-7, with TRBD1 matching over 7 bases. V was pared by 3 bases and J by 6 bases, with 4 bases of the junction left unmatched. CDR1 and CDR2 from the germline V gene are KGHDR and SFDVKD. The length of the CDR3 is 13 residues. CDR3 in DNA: TGTGCCACCAGTGATCCCGGGACAGTCGAGCAGTACTTC. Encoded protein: CATSDPGTVEQYF.

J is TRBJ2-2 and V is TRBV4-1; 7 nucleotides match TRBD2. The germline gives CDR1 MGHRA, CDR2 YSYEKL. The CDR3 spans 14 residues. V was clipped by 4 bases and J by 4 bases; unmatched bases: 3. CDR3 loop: CASSRTSTTGELFF. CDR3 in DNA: TGCGCCAGCAGCCGGACTAGTACCACCGGGGAGCTGTTTTTT.